This T cell receptor beta chain comes out of a study of siplizumab effects on memory and regulatory T cells. Study conclusions and caveats: Proliferating siplizumab-culture Tregs lacked confirmation of suppressive function. Memory cells seemed less diverse than naive T cells, which also seemed major contributors to the alloresponse.

The V segment lost 0 bases and the J segment 0 bases; nucleotides outside the gene matches: 2. Germline V gene sequence: CDR1 MGHRA, CDR2 YSYEKL. The length of the CDR3 is 16 residues. Profiling relied on immunoSEQ multiplex PCR, and the TCRdb table lists in-frame clones only, not all of them. Among about 120,000 clones listed, 90% to 95% were seen once. About this clone: The antigen is unknown.

This chain uses TRBV4-1 with TRBJ2-1; TRBD2 aligns across 7 bases. The clonotype originates from a human donor in good health. Sequencing was carried out using non-Treg CD4+ T cells sorted from blood. The CDR3 protein is CASSQERGSSYNEQFF. CDR3 DNA: TGCGCCAGCAGCCAAGAGCGGGGGAGCTCCTACAATGAGCAGTTCTTC.